Following are 15 T cell receptor beta chains from one sample sequenced in a study of persistence of HIV-infected CD4 T cells. Antigen specificity for these receptors is unknown. The immunoSEQ assay was version 4, run in survey mode. Generated by immunoSEQ multiplex PCR, the TCRdb table keeps only in-frame clones and is missing some. Of tens of thousands of clones listed, about 69% were seen once; the top ten hold under 2%. An overlapping HIV-1 Gag peptide pool stimulated these cells at roughly 1 ug/peptide/mL. Sorted nonresponding memory CD4+ T cells were CD40L-negative, CD69-negative, CD45RO-high. This material consisted of CD4+ T cells sorted from PBMCs after roughly 17-hour stimulation, taken from a patient who received antiretroviral therapy. The receptors here all came from an adult man with HIV who was CMV-seropositive.

This clone has just a few counts. This rearrangement joins TRBV7-8 to TRBJ2-2; D remains ambiguous. The CDR3 sequence is 15 residues long. In germline, CDR1 is SGHVS, CDR2 FQNEAQ. The ends were cut back, 3 bases at V and 1 base at J, with 9 bases in the middle. The CDR3 spells CASSFLRQNTGELFF. CDR3 in DNA: TGTGCCAGCAGCTTCCTCCGACAGAACACCGGGGAGCTGTTTTTT. Full variable domain (rest looked up from reference TRBV7-8 and TRBJ2-2): GAGVSQSPRYKVAKRGQDVALRCDPISGHVSLFWYQQALGQGPEFLTYFQNEAQLDKSGLPSDRFFAERPEGSVSTLKIQRTQQEDSAVYLCASSFLRQNTGELFFGEGSRLTVL.

The genes are TRBV5-5 and TRBJ1-3, with TRBD1 as a possible D gene (5 bases). Trimming shortened V by 4 bases and J by 0 bases, and 11 bases separated the two germline ends. Germline CDR1 reads SGHKS; CDR2 reads YYEKEE (reference sequence). The CDR3 consists of 15 residues. The CDR3 loop reads CASSPVGVSGNTIYF. The DNA for the CDR3 is TGTGCCAGCAGCCCGGTGGGGGTCTCTGGAAACACCATATATTTT. Supplemented by reference TRBV5-5 and TRBJ1-3, the full variable domain reads DAGVTQSPTHLIKTRGQQVTLRCSPISGHKSVSWYQQVLGQGPQFIFQYYEKEERGRGNFPDRFSARQFPNYSSELNVNALLLGDSALYLCASSPVGVSGNTIYFGEGSWLTVV.

The rearrangement joins TRBV6-5 to TRBJ2-7; 12 bases match TRBD1. The CDR3 consists of 15 residues. V lost 2 bases and J lost 4; bases outside the gene matches: 3. From germline, CDR1 is MNHEY and CDR2 SVGAGI. The DNA for the CDR3 is TGTGCCAGCAGTTACCGGGACAGGGGGCTTTACGAGCAGTACTTC. It is translated as CASSYRDRGLYEQYF.

V is TRBV10-3 and J is TRBJ1-3; D unclear. The CDR3 length is 14 residues. Trimming pared 2 bases from V and 0 bases from J, leaving 5 bases between. Per the germline V gene, CDR1 is ENHRY and CDR2 is SYGVKD. CDR3 DNA: TGTGCCATCAGTGAGGGTCTCTCTGGAAACACCATATATTTT. Translation: CAISEGLSGNTIYF.

The V and J genes are TRBV27 and TRBJ1-5; perhaps TRBD1 as D (5 bases). Per the germline V gene, CDR1 is MNHEY and CDR2 is SMNVEV (reference sequence). The CDR3 totals 12 residues. V lost 3 bases to trimming and J lost 7 bases, with 7 bases between them. CDR3 sequence (DNA): TGTGCCAGCAGTTTTGGGGGACAGCCCCAGCATTTT. Protein: CASSFGGQPQHF.

This chain uses TRBV6-5 with TRBJ1-1; D uncertain. The CDR3 covers 11 residues. The germline V gene encodes CDR1 MNHEY and CDR2 SVGAGI. In nucleotides, the CDR3 is TGTGGGGTTTTAATGAACACTGAAGCTTTCTTT. Translation: CGVLMNTEAFF.

A single count supports this clone. The chain is built from TRBV28 and TRBJ2-2; no definite D call. There are 15 residues in the CDR3. V lost 7 bases and J 0 bases, leaving 12 bases between the germline ends. Looked up from germline, CDR1 is MDHEN and CDR2 is SYDVKM. CDR3 loop: CASNRGRPNTGELFF. The CDR3 region has the DNA TGTGCCAGCAATCGAGGCAGACCGAACACCGGGGAGCTGTTTTTT. Together with reference TRBV28 and TRBJ2-2, the CDR3 gives the full variable domain: DVKVTQSSRYLVKRTGEKVFLECVQDMDHENMFWYRQDPGLGLRLIYFSYDVKMKEKGDIPEGYSVSREKKERFSLILESASTNQTSMYLCASNRGRPNTGELFFGEGSRLTVL.

This chain connects TRBV30 to TRBJ2-7; D might be TRBD1 (5 bases). Trimming stripped 3 bases from V and 1 base from J, with 7 bases between. Germline V gene lookup returns CDR1 GTSNPN and CDR2 SVGIG (reference sequence). This CDR3 comprises 12 residues. The CDR3 DNA reads as TGTGCCTGGAGCAAGGGGTCCTACGAGCAGTACTTC. This gives the protein CAWSKGSYEQYF. The whole variable domain, filled in from reference TRBV30 and TRBJ2-7, reads SQTIHQWPATLVQPVGSPLSLECTVEGTSNPNLYWYRQAAGRGLQLLFYSVGIGQISSEVPQNLSASRPQDRQFILSSKKLLLSDSGFYLCAWSKGSYEQYFGPGTRLTVT.

The chain links TRBV6-5 to TRBJ1-1; maybe TRBD1 (5 bases). There are 14 residues in the CDR3. Trimming cost V 8 bases and J 4 bases, with 17 bases left between them. Germline V CDR1 and CDR2: MNHEY, SVGAGI. CDR3 in amino acids: CASSGMRGGTEAFF. CDR3 in DNA: TGTGCCAGCTCCGGTATGAGGGGCGGCACTGAAGCTTTCTTT.

Only a few counts were recorded for this clone. The chain joins TRBV29-1 to TRBJ2-2; D not certain. There are 12 residues in the CDR3. Germline V gene sequence: CDR1 SQVTM, CDR2 ANQGSEA. The germline V and J ends were trimmed by 4 bases and 6 bases, with 9 bases remaining between them. CDR3 nucleotides: TGCAGCGTTGGCGTGGATCCCGGGGAGCTGTTTTTT. Protein product: CSVGVDPGELFF.

The rearrangement joins TRBV6-4 to TRBJ1-1; D not certain. V gave up 4 bases and J gave up 2 bases, with 8 bases separating them. This CDR3 contains 13 residues. Germline-derived CDR1 and CDR2 are MRHNA and SNTAGT. The DNA of the CDR3 is TGTGCCAGCAGTGCCCGGTTCAACACTGAAGCTTTCTTT. The encoded protein is CASSARFNTEAFF.

CDR3 region: CASSGSGPEQYF. CDR3 nucleotides: TGTGCCAGTAGTGGGTCAGGTCCAGAGCAGTACTTC. The chain carries TRBV19 and TRBJ2-7, with D unclear. The V gene lost 5 bases and the J gene lost 7 bases, with 12 bases spanning the gap. Per the germline V gene, CDR1 is LNHDA and CDR2 is SQIVND (reference sequence). This CDR3 is built from 12 residues.

This chain joins TRBV5-8 and TRBJ1-4; D perhaps matches TRBD1 (6 bases). The germline V and J ends were trimmed by 6 bases and 0 bases, with 18 bases remaining between them. The CDR3 sequence is 17 residues long. CDR1 and CDR2 from the germline V gene are SGHTS and YDEGEE. The CDR3 is CASTRWRGAATNEKLFF. As DNA, the CDR3 is TGTGCCAGCACCCGGTGGAGGGGGGCTGCAACTAATGAAAAACTGTTTTTT.

V gene TRBV3-1 (or the pseudogene TRBV3-2) combines with J gene TRBJ2-4; 7 nucleotides agree with TRBD2. With V trimmed by 1 base and J by 8 bases, 5 bases remained unmatched. The CDR3 has 14 amino acids. Germline-derived CDR1 and CDR2 are LGHDT and YNNKEL (reference sequence). As DNA, the CDR3 is TGTGCCAGCAGCCAAGGGGAGGGTAGGGACATTCAGTACTTC. Residues: CASSQGEGRDIQYF.

The chain combines TRBV28 with TRBJ1-2; no definite D call. This CDR3 comprises 14 residues. From germline, CDR1 is MDHEN and CDR2 SYDVKM. Trimming pared 2 bases from V and 10 bases from J, leaving 17 bases between. The CDR3 bases are TGTGCCAGCAGTTTACCCTTGGGATCCCGCTTCTACACCTTC. Its protein product is CASSLPLGSRFYTF.